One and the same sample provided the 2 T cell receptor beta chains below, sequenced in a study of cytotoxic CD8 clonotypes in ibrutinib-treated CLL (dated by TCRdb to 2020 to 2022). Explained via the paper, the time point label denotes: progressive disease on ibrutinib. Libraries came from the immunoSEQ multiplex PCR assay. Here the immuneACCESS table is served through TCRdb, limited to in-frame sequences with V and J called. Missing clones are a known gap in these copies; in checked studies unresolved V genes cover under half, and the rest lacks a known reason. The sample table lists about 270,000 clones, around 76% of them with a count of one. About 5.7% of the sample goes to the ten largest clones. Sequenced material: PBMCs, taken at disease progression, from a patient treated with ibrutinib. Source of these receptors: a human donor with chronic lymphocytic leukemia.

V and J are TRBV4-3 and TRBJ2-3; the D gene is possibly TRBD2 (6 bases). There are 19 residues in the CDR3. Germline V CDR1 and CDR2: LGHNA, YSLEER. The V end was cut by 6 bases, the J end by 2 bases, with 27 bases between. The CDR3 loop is CASSHKVDYPSPLTDTQYF. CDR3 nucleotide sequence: TGCGCCAGCAGTCACAAGGTGGACTACCCATCGCCACTCACAGATACGCAGTATTTT.

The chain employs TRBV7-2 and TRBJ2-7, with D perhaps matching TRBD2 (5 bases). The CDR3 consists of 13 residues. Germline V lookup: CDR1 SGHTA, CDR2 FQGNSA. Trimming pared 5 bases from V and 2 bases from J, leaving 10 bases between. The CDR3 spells CASSPIGAYEQYF. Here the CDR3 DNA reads TGTGCCAGCAGCCCCATCGGGGCCTACGAGCAGTACTTC.